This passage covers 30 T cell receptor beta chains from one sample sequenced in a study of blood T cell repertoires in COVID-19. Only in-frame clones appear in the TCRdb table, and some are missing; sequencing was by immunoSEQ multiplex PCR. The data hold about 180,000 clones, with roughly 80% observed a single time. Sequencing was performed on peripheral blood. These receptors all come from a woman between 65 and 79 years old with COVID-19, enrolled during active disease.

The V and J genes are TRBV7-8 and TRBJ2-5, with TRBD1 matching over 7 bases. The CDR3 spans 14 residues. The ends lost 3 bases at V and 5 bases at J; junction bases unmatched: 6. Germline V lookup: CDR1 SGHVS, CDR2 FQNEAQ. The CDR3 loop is CASSFRGRGETQYF. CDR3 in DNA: TGTGCCAGCAGCTTTAGGGGGCGTGGGGAGACCCAGTACTTC.

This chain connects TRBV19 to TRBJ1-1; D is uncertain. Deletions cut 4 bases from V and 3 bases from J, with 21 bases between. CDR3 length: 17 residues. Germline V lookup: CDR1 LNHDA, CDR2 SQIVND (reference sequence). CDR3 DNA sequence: TGTGCCAGTAGTACGCGAAGGGTGGTGGTCGGGGACACTGAAGCTTTCTTT. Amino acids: CASSTRRVVVGDTEAFF.

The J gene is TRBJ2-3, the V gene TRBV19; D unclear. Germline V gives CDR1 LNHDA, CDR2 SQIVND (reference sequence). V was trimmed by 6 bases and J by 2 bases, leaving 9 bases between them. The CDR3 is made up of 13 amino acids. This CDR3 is CASRRVTTDTQYF. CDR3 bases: TGTGCCAGTAGGAGAGTTACCACAGATACGCAGTATTTT.

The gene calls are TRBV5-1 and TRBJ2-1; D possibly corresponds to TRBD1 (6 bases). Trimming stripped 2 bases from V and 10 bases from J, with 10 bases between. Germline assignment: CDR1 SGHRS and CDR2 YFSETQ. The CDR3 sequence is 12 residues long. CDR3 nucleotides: TGCGCCAGCAGCTTTAAGGGGGTGGAGCAGTTCTTC. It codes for CASSFKGVEQFF.

The CDR3 DNA follows: TGCGCCAGCAGCCAAGATCATCTAGCGGGAGGGGCTGGCACCGGGGAGCTGTTTTTT. As protein: CASSQDHLAGGAGTGELFF. The chain couples TRBV4-3 to TRBJ2-2; 12 bases match TRBD2. The CDR3 consists of 19 residues. Germline V gives CDR1 LGHNA, CDR2 YSLEER. The junction had 9 bases not matched to a gene; V was cut back by 0 bases and J by 4 bases.

The CDR3 sequence is CASSRERTGSQPQHF. In DNA form, the CDR3 reads TGTGCCAGCAGTAGAGAGCGGACAGGTAGTCAGCCCCAGCATTTT. The chain combines TRBV2 with TRBJ1-5; 7 bases agree with TRBD1. The CDR3 spans 15 residues. With 5 bases clipped from V and 6 bases from J, the junction kept 10 bases outside the gene matches. Germline loops: CDR1 SNHLY, CDR2 FYNNEI.

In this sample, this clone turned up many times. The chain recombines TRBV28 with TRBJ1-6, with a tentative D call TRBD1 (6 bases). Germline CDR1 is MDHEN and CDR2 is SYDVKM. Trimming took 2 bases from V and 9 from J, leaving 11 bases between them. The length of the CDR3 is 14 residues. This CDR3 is CASSLGGEGSPLHF. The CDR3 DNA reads TGTGCCAGCAGTTTAGGGGGCGAGGGTTCACCCCTCCACTTT.

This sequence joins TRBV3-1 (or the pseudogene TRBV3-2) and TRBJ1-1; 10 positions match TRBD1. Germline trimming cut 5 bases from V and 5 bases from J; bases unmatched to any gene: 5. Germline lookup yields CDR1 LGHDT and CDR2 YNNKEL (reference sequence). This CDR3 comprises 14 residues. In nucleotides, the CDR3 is TGTGCCAGCAGCGCCCGGGACAGGGGAACTGAAGCTTTCTTT. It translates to CASSARDRGTEAFF.

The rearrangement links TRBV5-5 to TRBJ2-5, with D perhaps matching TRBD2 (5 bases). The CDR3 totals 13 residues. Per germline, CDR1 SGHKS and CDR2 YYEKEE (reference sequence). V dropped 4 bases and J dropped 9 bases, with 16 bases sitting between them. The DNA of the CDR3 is TGTGCCAGCAGCCCAAGTCCCTCGGAGGCCCAGTACTTC. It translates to CASSPSPSEAQYF.

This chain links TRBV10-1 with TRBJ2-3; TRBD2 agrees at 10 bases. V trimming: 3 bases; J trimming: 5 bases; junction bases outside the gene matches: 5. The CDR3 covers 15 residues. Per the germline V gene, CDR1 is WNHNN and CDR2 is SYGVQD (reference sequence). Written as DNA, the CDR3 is TGCGCCAGCAGTGATGGGACTAGCGTTGTAGATACGCAGTATTTT. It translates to CASSDGTSVVDTQYF.

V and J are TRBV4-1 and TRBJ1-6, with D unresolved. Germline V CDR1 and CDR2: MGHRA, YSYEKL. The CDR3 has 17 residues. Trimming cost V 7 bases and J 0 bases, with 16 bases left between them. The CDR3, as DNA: TGCGCCAGCACCTTGGACTTCCCTAGCTCCTATAATTCACCCCTCCACTTT. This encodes CASTLDFPSSYNSPLHF.

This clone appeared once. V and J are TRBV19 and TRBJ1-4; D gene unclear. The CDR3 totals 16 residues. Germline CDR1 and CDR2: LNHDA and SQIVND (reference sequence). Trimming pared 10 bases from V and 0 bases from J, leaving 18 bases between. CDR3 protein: CATTRQDASTNEKLFF. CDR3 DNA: TGTGCCACCACAAGGCAGGATGCATCAACTAATGAAAAACTGTTTTTT.

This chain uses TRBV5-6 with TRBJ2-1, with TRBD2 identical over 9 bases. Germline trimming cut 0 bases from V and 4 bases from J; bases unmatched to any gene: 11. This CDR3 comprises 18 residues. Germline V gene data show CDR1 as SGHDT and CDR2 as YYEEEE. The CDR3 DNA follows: TGTGCCAGCAGCTTGGCGAGCGGGAGGCCCCATGTTTACAATGAGCAGTTCTTC. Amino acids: CASSLASGRPHVYNEQFF.

The CDR3 loop reads CASSLLGGVQQETQYF. CDR3 in DNA: TGTGCCAGCAGCTTACTGGGGGGAGTCCAACAAGAGACCCAGTACTTC. J is TRBJ2-5 and V is TRBV7-2, with D perhaps matching TRBD2 (6 bases). V was clipped by 2 bases and J by 2 bases, with 15 bases between them. CDR3 length: 16 residues. Germline assignment: CDR1 SGHTA and CDR2 FQGNSA.

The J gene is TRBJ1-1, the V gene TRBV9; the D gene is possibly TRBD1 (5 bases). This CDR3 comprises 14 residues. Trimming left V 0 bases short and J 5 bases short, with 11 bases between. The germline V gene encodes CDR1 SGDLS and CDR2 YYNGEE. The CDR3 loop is CASSVVQGETEAFF. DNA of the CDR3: TGTGCCAGCAGCGTAGTTCAGGGCGAAACTGAAGCTTTCTTT.

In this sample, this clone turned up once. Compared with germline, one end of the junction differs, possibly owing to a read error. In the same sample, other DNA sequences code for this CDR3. Here the CDR3 DNA reads TGTGCTAGCAGCTTCTTAGAAACAGGGATAGGAGATCAGCCCCAGCATTTT. Protein product: CASSFLETGIGDQPQHF. The gene calls are TRBV28 and TRBJ1-5; D may be TRBD1 (6 bases). Germline V gene lookup returns CDR1 MDHEN and CDR2 SYDVKM. CDR3 size: 17 residues.

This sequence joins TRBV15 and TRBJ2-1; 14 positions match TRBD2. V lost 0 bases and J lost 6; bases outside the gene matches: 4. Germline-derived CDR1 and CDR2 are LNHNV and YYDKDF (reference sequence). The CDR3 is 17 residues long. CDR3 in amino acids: CATSRDRTSGRRNEQFF. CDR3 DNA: TGTGCCACCAGCAGAGATAGGACTAGCGGGAGGCGCAATGAGCAGTTCTTC.

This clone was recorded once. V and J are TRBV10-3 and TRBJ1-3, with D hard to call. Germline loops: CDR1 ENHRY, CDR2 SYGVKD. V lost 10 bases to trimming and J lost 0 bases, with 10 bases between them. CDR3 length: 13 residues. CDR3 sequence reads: CATLFSSGNTIYF. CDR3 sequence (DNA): TGTGCCACTCTATTTAGCTCTGGAAACACCATATATTTT.

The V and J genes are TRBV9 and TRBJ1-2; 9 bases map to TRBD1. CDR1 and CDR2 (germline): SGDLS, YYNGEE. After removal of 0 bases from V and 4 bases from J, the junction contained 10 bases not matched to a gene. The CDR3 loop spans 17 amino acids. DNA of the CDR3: TGTGCCAGCAGCGTAGGGACAGGGGCAAAAGGGACCTATGGCTACACCTTC. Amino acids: CASSVGTGAKGTYGYTF.

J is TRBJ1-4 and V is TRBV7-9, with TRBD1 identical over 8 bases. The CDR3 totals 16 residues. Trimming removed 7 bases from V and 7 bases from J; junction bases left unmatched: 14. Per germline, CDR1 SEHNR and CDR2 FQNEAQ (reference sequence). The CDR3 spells CASNLNQGAIGEKLFF. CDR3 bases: TGTGCCAGCAACTTGAATCAGGGGGCCATCGGTGAAAAACTGTTTTTT.

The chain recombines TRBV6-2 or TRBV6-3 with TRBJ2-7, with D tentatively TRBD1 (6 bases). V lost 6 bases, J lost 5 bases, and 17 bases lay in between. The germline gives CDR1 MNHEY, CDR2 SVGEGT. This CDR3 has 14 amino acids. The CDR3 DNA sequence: TGTGCCAGCAGCCCCACAGGGTTATCGAACGAGCAGTACTTC. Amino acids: CASSPTGLSNEQYF.

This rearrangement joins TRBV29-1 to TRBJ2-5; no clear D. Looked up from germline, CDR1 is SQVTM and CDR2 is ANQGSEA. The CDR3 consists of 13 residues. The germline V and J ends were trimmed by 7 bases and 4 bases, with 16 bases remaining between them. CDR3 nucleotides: TGCAGCGCCCGACTCCTACTCAGAGAGACCCAGTACTTC. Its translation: CSARLLLRETQYF.

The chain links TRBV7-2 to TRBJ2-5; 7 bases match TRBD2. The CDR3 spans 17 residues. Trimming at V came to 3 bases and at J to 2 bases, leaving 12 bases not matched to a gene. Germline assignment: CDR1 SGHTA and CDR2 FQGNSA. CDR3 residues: CASSFSPGTIKQETQYF. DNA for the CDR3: TGTGCCAGCAGCTTTAGCCCCGGGACTATCAAACAAGAGACCCAGTACTTC.

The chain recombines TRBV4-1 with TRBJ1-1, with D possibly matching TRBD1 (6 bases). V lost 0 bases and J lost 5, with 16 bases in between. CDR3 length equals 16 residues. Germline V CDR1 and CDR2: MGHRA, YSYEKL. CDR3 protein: CASSQESDSFNTEAFF. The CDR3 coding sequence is TGCGCCAGCAGCCAAGAGTCGGACAGCTTTAATACTGAAGCTTTCTTT.

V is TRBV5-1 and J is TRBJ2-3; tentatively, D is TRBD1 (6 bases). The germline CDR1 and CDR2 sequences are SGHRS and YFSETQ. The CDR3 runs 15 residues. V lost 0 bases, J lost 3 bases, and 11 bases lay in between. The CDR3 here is CASSLGGRGTDTQYF. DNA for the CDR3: TGCGCCAGCAGCTTGGGGGGCAGGGGAACAGATACGCAGTATTTT.

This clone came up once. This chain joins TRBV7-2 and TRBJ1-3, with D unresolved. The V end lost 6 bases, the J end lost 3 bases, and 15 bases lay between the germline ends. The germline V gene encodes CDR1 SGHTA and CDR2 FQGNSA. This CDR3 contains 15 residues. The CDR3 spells CASRTGSAGGNTIYF. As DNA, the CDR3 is TGTGCCAGCAGGACCGGGTCCGCTGGTGGAAACACCATATATTTT.

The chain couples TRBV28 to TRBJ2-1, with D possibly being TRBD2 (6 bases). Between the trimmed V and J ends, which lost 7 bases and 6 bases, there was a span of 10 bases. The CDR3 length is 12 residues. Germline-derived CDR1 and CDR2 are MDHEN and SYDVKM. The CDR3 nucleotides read TGTGCCAGCACCCCGACTAGCAATGAGCAGTTCTTC. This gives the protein CASTPTSNEQFF.

Here the CDR3 DNA reads TGTGCCAGTAGACGGCAGGGCAACACTGAAGCTTTCTTT. Its protein is CASRRQGNTEAFF. The V call is TRBV19, the J call TRBJ1-1; tentative D call: TRBD1 (5 bases). The CDR3 length is 13 residues. Trimming took 6 bases from V and 2 from J, leaving 10 bases between them. Germline V gene sequence: CDR1 LNHDA, CDR2 SQIVND (reference sequence).

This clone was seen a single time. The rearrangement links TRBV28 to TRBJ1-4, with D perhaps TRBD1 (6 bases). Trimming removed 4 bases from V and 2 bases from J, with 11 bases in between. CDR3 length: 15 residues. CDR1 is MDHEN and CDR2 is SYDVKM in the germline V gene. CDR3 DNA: TGTGCCAGCAGTTCCCAGGGGTTGACTAATGAAAAACTGTTTTTT. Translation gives CASSSQGLTNEKLFF.

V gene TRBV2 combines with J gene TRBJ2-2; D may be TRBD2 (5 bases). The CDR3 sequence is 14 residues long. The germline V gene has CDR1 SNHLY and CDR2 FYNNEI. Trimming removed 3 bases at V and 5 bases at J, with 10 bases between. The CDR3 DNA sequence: TGTGCCAGCAGTGAGGAGAGGGTGACCGGGGAGCTGTTTTTT. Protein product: CASSEERVTGELFF.